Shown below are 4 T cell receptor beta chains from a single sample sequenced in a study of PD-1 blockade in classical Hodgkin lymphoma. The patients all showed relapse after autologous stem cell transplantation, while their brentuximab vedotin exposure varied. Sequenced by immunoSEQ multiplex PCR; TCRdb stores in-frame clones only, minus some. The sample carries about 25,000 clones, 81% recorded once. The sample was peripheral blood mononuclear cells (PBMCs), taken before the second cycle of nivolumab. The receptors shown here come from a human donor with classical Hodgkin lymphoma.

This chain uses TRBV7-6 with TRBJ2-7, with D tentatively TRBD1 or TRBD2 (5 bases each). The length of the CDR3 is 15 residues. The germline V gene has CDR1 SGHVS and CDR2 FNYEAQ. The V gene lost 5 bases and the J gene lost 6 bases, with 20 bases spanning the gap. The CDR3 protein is CASSATGTAFGEQYF. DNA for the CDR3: TGTGCCAGCAGCGCAACCGGGACCGCATTTGGCGAGCAGTACTTC.

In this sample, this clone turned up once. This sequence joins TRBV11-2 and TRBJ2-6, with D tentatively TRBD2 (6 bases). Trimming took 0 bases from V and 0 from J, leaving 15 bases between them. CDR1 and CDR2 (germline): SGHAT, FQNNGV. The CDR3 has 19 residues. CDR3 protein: CASSLDTVTGVSGANVLTF. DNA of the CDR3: TGTGCCAGCAGCTTAGATACGGTGACGGGGGTCTCTGGGGCCAACGTCCTGACTTTC.

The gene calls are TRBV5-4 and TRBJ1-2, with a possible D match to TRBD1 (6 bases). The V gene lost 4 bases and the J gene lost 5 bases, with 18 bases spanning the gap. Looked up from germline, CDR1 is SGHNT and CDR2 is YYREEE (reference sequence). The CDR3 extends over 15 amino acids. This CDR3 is CASSRGQSLQYGYTF. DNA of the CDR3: TGTGCCAGCAGCCGAGGACAGTCCCTTCAGTATGGCTACACCTTC.

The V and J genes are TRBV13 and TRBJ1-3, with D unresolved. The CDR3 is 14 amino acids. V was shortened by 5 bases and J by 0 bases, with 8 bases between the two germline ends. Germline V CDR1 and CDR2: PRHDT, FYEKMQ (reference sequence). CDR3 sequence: CASSVRSSGNTIYF. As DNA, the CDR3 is TGTGCCAGCAGCGTCCGCTCCTCTGGAAACACCATATATTTT.